The 14 T cell receptor beta chains below were found in one sample sequenced in a study of blood T cell repertoires in COVID-19 (dated by TCRdb to 2018 to 2021). Library method: the immunoSEQ multiplex PCR assay. As stored in TCRdb, this immuneACCESS dataset retains in-frame rearrangements with V and J assigned. A fraction of the clones does not appear; measured against another copy, unresolved V genes explain less than half of the discrepancy, and the remainder lacks a known reason. In all, the sample holds 95,000 to 150,000 clones, and around 87% of those were seen once. The leading ten clones occupy almost 30% of the sample. Material for sequencing was peripheral blood. The receptors originated from a woman in her 70s with acute or convalescent COVID-19.

V usage is TRBV5-1 and J usage is TRBJ2-1; 7 positions match TRBD2. V gave up 4 bases and J gave up 0 bases; unmatched junction bases: 4. The CDR3 extends over 15 amino acids. Germline V gene lookup returns CDR1 SGHRS and CDR2 YFSETQ. In DNA form, the CDR3 reads TGCGCCAGCAGCCAAGCGGGGAGCTCCTACAATGAGCAGTTCTTC. Amino acids: CASSQAGSSYNEQFF.

This rearrangement joins TRBV7-9 to TRBJ2-5; D might be TRBD2 (5 bases). The germline gives CDR1 SEHNR, CDR2 FQNEAQ (reference sequence). CDR3 length equals 14 residues. With 5 bases removed from V and 4 bases from J, the gap between germline ends came to 14 bases. The CDR3 loop reads CASSPRVGRETQYF. The CDR3 DNA follows: TGTGCCAGCAGCCCGCGGGTGGGCAGAGAGACCCAGTACTTC. Full variable domain (missing parts from reference TRBV7-9 and TRBJ2-5): DTGVSQNPRHKITKRGQNVTFRCDPISEHNRLYWYRQTLGQGPEFLTYFQNEAQLEKSRLLSDRFSAERPKGSFSTLEIQRTEQGDSAMYLCASSPRVGRETQYFGPGTRLLVL.

The rearrangement joins TRBV2 to TRBJ1-5; D is uncertain. Trimming shortened V by 7 bases and J by 2 bases, and 6 bases separated the two germline ends. The CDR3 spans 12 residues. In germline, CDR1 is SNHLY, CDR2 FYNNEI. CDR3 DNA sequence: TGTGCCAGCACCCTCGGCAATCAGCCCCAGCATTTT. It is translated as CASTLGNQPQHF. Based on the CDR3 plus reference TRBV2 and TRBJ1-5, the full variable domain is EPEVTQTPSHQVTQMGQEVILRCVPISNHLYFYWYRQILGQKVEFLVSFYNNEISEKSEIFDDQFSVERPDGSNFTLKIRSTKLEDSAMYFCASTLGNQPQHFGDGTRLSIL.

This clone was seen a single time. The chain links TRBV5-1 to TRBJ2-2, with 7 nucleotides matching TRBD2. V lost 1 base to trimming and J lost 6 bases; unmatched junction nucleotides: 12. The CDR3 is 17 amino acids. In germline, CDR1 is SGHRS, CDR2 YFSETQ. CDR3 sequence: CASSLSDSGGGAGELFF. The DNA of the CDR3 is TGCGCCAGCAGCTTGTCGGATTCGGGGGGAGGCGCCGGGGAGCTGTTTTTT.

The chain joins TRBV9 to TRBJ1-3; D call uncertain. CDR1 SGDLS and CDR2 YYNGEE come from the germline V gene. This CDR3 is 15 amino acids long. Trimming shortened V by 4 bases and J by 0 bases, and 11 bases separated the two germline ends. The CDR3 sequence is CASSNSLVSGNTIYF. The CDR3 DNA reads TGTGCCAGCAGCAACTCATTGGTCTCTGGAAACACCATATATTTT.

CDR3: CASGRSRGSSHNQETQYF. The CDR3 coding sequence is TGTGCCAGTGGACGGAGTAGGGGGTCATCCCACAATCAAGAGACCCAGTACTTC. The chain couples TRBV19 to TRBJ2-5, with D possibly TRBD1 on 6 matching bases. CDR1 and CDR2 (germline): LNHDA, SQIVND (reference sequence). The CDR3 loop spans 18 amino acids. Deletions cut 8 bases from V and 2 bases from J, with 27 bases between. Full variable domain (missing parts from reference TRBV19 and TRBJ2-5): DGGITQSPKYLFRKEGQNVTLSCEQNLNHDAMYWYRQDPGQGLRLIYYSQIVNDFQKGDIAEGYSVSREKKESFPLTVTSAQKNPTAFYLCASGRSRGSSHNQETQYFGPGTRLLVL.

This clone was observed once. This rearrangement joins TRBV5-4 to TRBJ1-6; possible D gene TRBD1, 6 bases. The V end lost 4 bases, the J end lost 0 bases, and 14 bases lay between the germline ends. The CDR3 runs 17 residues. The germline V gene encodes CDR1 SGHNT and CDR2 YYREEE (reference sequence). The CDR3 DNA reads as TGTGCCAGCAGCCTCCTGGGGACAAGCTCCTATAATTCACCCCTCCACTTT. It codes for CASSLLGTSSYNSPLHF.

This clone was recorded only once. The rearrangement joins TRBV6-1 to TRBJ1-5; D gene unclear. The CDR3 runs to 16 residues. V was shortened by 2 bases and J by 4 bases, with 15 bases between the two germline ends. Germline V CDR1 and CDR2: MNHNS, SASEGT. The CDR3 region is CASSEWRTPRNQPQHF. In DNA form, the CDR3 reads TGTGCCAGCAGTGAATGGAGGACCCCGCGGAATCAGCCCCAGCATTTT.

The chain recombines TRBV27 with TRBJ2-1; D gene ambiguous. The germline V gene has CDR1 MNHEY and CDR2 SMNVEV (reference sequence). The CDR3 contains 13 residues. Deletions cut 5 bases from V and 0 bases from J, with 5 bases between. CDR3 sequence (DNA): TGTGCCAGCAGTCGGAGCTCCTACAATGAGCAGTTCTTC. Protein sequence: CASSRSSYNEQFF.

The chain recombines TRBV15 with TRBJ1-1; D unclear. The length of the CDR3 is 14 residues. Germline V gives CDR1 LNHNV, CDR2 YYDKDF (reference sequence). V was pared by 0 bases and J by 0 bases, with 5 bases between. The CDR3 reads CATSRDEMNTEAFF. CDR3 DNA sequence: TGTGCCACCAGCAGAGATGAGATGAACACTGAAGCTTTCTTT.

J is TRBJ2-2 and V is TRBV9, with TRBD2 identical over 14 bases. The CDR3 is made up of 18 amino acids. The V gene end was trimmed by 3 bases and the J gene end by 4 bases; junction bases not matched to a gene: 8. Per the germline V gene, CDR1 is SGDLS and CDR2 is YYNGEE. The CDR3 protein is CASSAGLAGGRGTGELFF. CDR3 bases: TGTGCCAGCAGCGCCGGACTAGCGGGGGGCCGGGGCACCGGGGAGCTGTTTTTT.

This chain joins TRBV5-4 and TRBJ1-1, with 7 positions matching TRBD1. Germline CDR1 and CDR2: SGHNT and YYREEE (reference sequence). The CDR3 contains 16 residues. J gave up 1 base and V 0 bases, and 6 bases lay outside the gene matches. The chain's CDR3 is CASSLAGGGRNTEAFF. CDR3 nucleotides: TGTGCCAGCAGCTTGGCTGGAGGGGGCAGGAACACTGAAGCTTTCTTT.

CDR3 protein: CASSSPGQNEKLFF. In DNA form, the CDR3 reads TGCGCCAGCAGCTCGCCAGGACAGAATGAAAAACTGTTTTTT. The chain has TRBV5-1 and TRBJ1-4, with D maybe TRBD1 (6 bases). This CDR3 contains 14 residues. The germline V gene encodes CDR1 SGHRS and CDR2 YFSETQ. V dropped 3 bases and J dropped 5 bases, with 11 bases sitting between them. The whole variable domain, filled in from reference TRBV5-1 and TRBJ1-4, reads KAGVTQTPRYLIKTRGQQVTLSCSPISGHRSVSWYQQTPGQGLQFLFEYFSETQRNKGNFPGRFSGRQFSNSRSEMNVSTLELGDSALYLCASSSPGQNEKLFFGSGTQLSVL.

This clone was recorded once. V is TRBV3-1 (or the pseudogene TRBV3-2) and J is TRBJ1-1; D gene uncertain. The CDR3 is made up of 14 amino acids. CDR1 and CDR2 from the germline V gene are LGHDT and YNNKEL (reference sequence). Deletions cut 4 bases from V and 0 bases from J, with 9 bases between. The CDR3 loop is CASSPTPMNTEAFF. CDR3 nucleotide sequence: TGTGCCAGCAGCCCGACACCCATGAACACTGAAGCTTTCTTT.